Below, 6 T cell receptor beta chains from the same sample are listed, as sequenced in a study of early T cells in non-severe SARS-CoV-2 infection. MiXCR was run by TCRdb on the 5' RACE reads, yielding one entry per CDR3 protein. This table holds 65,000 to 95,000 distinct CDR3 sequences, about 16% found once. Sequenced: whole blood. Source of these receptors: an adult who was a healthcare worker with PCR-confirmed SARS-CoV-2 infection or an uninfected control (not recorded which).

This clonotype was found many times. The V gene is TRBV6-5, the J gene TRBJ1-1; TRBD1 is a possible D gene (6 bases). The V gene's germline CDR1 is MNHEY and CDR2 SVGAGI. Trimming took off 2 bases at V and 2 bases at J, with 12 bases between the two ends. CDR3 length: 15 residues. The CDR3 bases are TGTGCCAGCAGTTACCCCGACAGGCCTAACACTGAAGCTTTCTTT. Translation gives CASSYPDRPNTEAFF.

V and J are TRBV5-5 and TRBJ1-4; no clear D. The CDR3 is 16 residues long. The V end lost 5 bases, the J end lost 1 base, and 15 bases lay between the germline ends. Germline V gene data show CDR1 as SGHKS and CDR2 as YYEKEE (reference sequence). For the CDR3, the DNA is TGTGCCAGCAGATCCGACATGAAGGGAACTAATGAAAAACTGTTTTTT. Translating gives CASRSDMKGTNEKLFF. The entire variable domain, with the rest obtained from reference TRBV5-5 and TRBJ1-4, is as follows: DAGVTQSPTHLIKTRGQQVTLRCSPISGHKSVSWYQQVLGQGPQFIFQYYEKEERGRGNFPDRFSARQFPNYSSELNVNALLLGDSALYLCASRSDMKGTNEKLFFGSGTQLSVL.

The chain joins TRBV5-1 to TRBJ2-1; TRBD1 matches 10 bases. CDR3 size: 18 residues. The ends lost 4 bases at V and 0 bases at J; junction bases unmatched: 10. Germline CDR1 is SGHRS and CDR2 is YFSETQ. The CDR3 DNA is TGCGCCAGCAGCAGCTCGACGGGACAGGGGAGCTCCTACAATGAGCAGTTCTTC. This sequence encodes CASSSSTGQGSSYNEQFF. Filled out from reference TRBV5-1 and TRBJ2-1, the complete variable domain reads KAGVTQTPRYLIKTRGQQVTLSCSPISGHRSVSWYQQTPGQGLQFLFEYFSETQRNKGNFPGRFSGRQFSNSRSEMNVSTLELGDSALYLCASSSSTGQGSSYNEQFFGPGTRLTVL.

This clonotype turned up a few times. The chain has TRBV7-9 and TRBJ2-7; D call uncertain. In germline, CDR1 is SEHNR, CDR2 FQNEAQ (reference sequence). The CDR3 totals 12 residues. Trimming took 4 bases from V and 0 from J, leaving 4 bases between them. CDR3 in DNA: TGTGCCAGCAGCTCTACCTCCTACGAGCAGTACTTC. Translating gives CASSSTSYEQYF.

This clonotype is a singleton in its sample. The chain employs TRBV6-2 or TRBV6-3 and TRBJ2-1; TRBD2 aligns across 12 bases. J gave up 8 bases and V 2 bases, and 19 bases lay outside the gene matches. Germline lookup yields CDR1 MNHEY and CDR2 SVGEGT. There are 20 residues in the CDR3. DNA of the CDR3: TGTGCCAGCAGTTACCCTCGACTCAGTCCCGGGACTAGCGGGTGGTATGAGCAGTTCTTC. It codes for CASSYPRLSPGTSGWYEQFF.

This clonotype was recorded once. The chain is built from TRBV2 and TRBJ2-7; TRBD1 might be the D (6 bases). This CDR3 comprises 13 residues. The germline CDR1 and CDR2 sequences are SNHLY and FYNNEI. Trimming cost V 7 bases and J 3 bases, with 13 bases left between them. CDR3 residues: CASTGQSRYEQYF. The CDR3 DNA sequence: TGTGCCAGCACCGGACAGTCGCGCTACGAGCAGTACTTC.